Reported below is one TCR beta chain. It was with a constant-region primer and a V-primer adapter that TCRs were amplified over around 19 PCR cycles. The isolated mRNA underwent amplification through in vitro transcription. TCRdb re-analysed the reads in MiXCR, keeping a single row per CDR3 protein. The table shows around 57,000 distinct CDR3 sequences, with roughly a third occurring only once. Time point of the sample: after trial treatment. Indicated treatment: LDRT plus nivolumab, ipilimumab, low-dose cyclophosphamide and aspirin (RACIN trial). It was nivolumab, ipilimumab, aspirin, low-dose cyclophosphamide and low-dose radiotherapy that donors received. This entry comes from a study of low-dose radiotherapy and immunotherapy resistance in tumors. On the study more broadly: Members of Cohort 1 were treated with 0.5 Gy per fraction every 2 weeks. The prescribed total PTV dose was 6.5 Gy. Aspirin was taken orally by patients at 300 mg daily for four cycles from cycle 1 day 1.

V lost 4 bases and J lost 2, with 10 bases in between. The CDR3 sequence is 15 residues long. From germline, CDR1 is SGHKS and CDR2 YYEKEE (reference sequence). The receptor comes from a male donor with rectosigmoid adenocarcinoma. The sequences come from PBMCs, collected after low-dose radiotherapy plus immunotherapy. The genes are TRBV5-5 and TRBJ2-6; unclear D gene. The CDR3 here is CASSTKSAGANVLTF. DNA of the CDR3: TGTGCCAGCAGCACGAAGTCGGCTGGGGCCAACGTCCTGACTTTC.